This entry lists 14 T cell receptor beta chains sequenced from one sample in a study of response to subunit inactivated influenza vaccine. TCRdb fed the RT-PCR reads into MiXCR, producing one record per CDR3 protein. The sample has about half a million distinct CDR3 sequences; roughly 9.8% are singletons. The input for sequencing was PBMCs from blood, taken roughly 47 days after vaccination. These TCRs come from a man in his fifties or sixties who received an inactivated influenza vaccine.

This clonotype was seen a handful of times. The gene calls are TRBV12-3 or TRBV12-4 and TRBJ2-1; D is unclear. This CDR3 contains 13 residues. Deletions cut 3 bases from V and 5 bases from J, with 8 bases between. For the CDR3, the DNA is TGTGCCAGCAGTTTTGGGCTCCACAATGAGCAGTTCTTC. Its translation is CASSFGLHNEQFF.

The sample holds a few counts of this clonotype. The chain uses TRBV20-1 and TRBJ2-5; 7 bases line up with TRBD2. Germline V gene sequence: CDR1 DFQATT, CDR2 SNEGSKA (reference sequence). Losses at the gene ends were 4 bases for V and 3 bases for J; bases not matched to a gene: 5. This CDR3 is built from 13 residues. DNA of the CDR3: TGCAGTGCTACAGAGGGAGGGGAAGAGACCCAGTACTTC. This codes for CSATEGGEETQYF.

The genes are TRBV19 and TRBJ2-1; 9 positions match TRBD1. V was pared by 3 bases and J by 5 bases, with 5 bases of the junction left unmatched. Germline assignment: CDR1 LNHDA and CDR2 SQIVND (reference sequence). There are 15 residues in the CDR3. Written as DNA, the CDR3 is TGTGCCAGTAGTATGGGACAGGGACCGCACAATGAGCAGTTCTTC. This encodes CASSMGQGPHNEQFF.

The chain couples TRBV18 to TRBJ2-5; TRBD2 aligns across 9 bases. With 5 bases clipped from V and 2 bases from J, the junction kept 6 bases outside the gene matches. Looked up from germline, CDR1 is KGHSH and CDR2 is LQKENI. This CDR3 contains 15 residues. In DNA, the CDR3 is TGTGCCAGCTCATTCACCCTAGCGGGGCAAGAGACCCAGTACTTC. Translation gives CASSFTLAGQETQYF.

The chain links TRBV18 to TRBJ2-3; D gene uncertain. Germline V CDR1 and CDR2: KGHSH, LQKENI. Trimming stripped 2 bases from V and 4 bases from J, with 10 bases between. CDR3 length equals 14 residues. This CDR3 is CASSPRSMADTQYF. As DNA, the CDR3 is TGTGCCAGCTCACCAAGGAGCATGGCAGATACGCAGTATTTT.

This chain connects TRBV18 to TRBJ2-2, with a weak D call TRBD2 (5 bases). This CDR3 has 15 amino acids. Trimming left V 4 bases short and J 4 bases short, with 13 bases between. Germline V lookup: CDR1 KGHSH, CDR2 LQKENI. The CDR3 region has the DNA TGTGCCAGCTCACGAACCTCGGGGTTCACCGGGGAGCTGTTTTTT. This translates into CASSRTSGFTGELFF.

This clonotype showed up many times. This chain uses TRBV11-1 with TRBJ2-1; 14 bases fit TRBD2. Trimming removed 5 bases from V and 0 bases from J; junction bases left unmatched: 9. The germline V gene has CDR1 SGHAT and CDR2 FQDESV (reference sequence). The CDR3 sequence is 19 residues long. The CDR3 loop is CASSGGLAGGVGSYNEQFF. In DNA, the CDR3 is TGTGCCAGCAGCGGAGGACTAGCGGGAGGTGTGGGCTCCTACAATGAGCAGTTCTTC.

The rearrangement uses TRBV3-1 and TRBJ2-7; D gene uncertain. V gave up 1 base and J gave up 5 bases, with 6 bases separating them. From germline, CDR1 is LGHDT and CDR2 YNNKEL (reference sequence). The CDR3 consists of 12 residues. The DNA of the CDR3 is TGTGCCAGCAGCCAAGTTAGGGACGAGCAGTACTTC. Translated, it gives CASSQVRDEQYF.

The gene calls are TRBV11-1 and TRBJ2-1; 16 bases match TRBD2. V was clipped by 3 bases and J by 4 bases; unmatched bases: 9. Per the germline V gene, CDR1 is SGHAT and CDR2 is FQDESV (reference sequence). CDR3 length: 19 residues. CDR3 nucleotide sequence: TGTGCCAGCAGCTTGCCCGGGACTAGCGGGAGGGCCGGGTACAATGAGCAGTTCTTC. This codes for CASSLPGTSGRAGYNEQFF.

The chain carries TRBV3-1 and TRBJ2-5; D call uncertain. The CDR3 extends over 14 amino acids. CDR1 is LGHDT and CDR2 is YNNKEL in the germline V gene (reference sequence). V lost 0 bases and J lost 9, with 14 bases in between. CDR3 nucleotide sequence: TGTGCCAGCAGCCAAGAGGTCGGCAGTCGGGCCCAGTACTTC. This sequence encodes CASSQEVGSRAQYF.

There are many counts of this clonotype. The chain joins TRBV5-6 to TRBJ2-2; D is unresolved. Per the germline V gene, CDR1 is SGHDT and CDR2 is YYEEEE. Trimming removed 6 bases at V and 1 base at J, with 7 bases between. The CDR3 is 13 amino acids. CDR3 nucleotide sequence: TGTGCCAGCATGCGGCAGAACACCGGGGAGCTGTTTTTT. Translating gives CASMRQNTGELFF.

This clonotype was recorded at least ten times. The V gene is TRBV3-1, the J gene TRBJ1-1; tentative D call: TRBD1 (5 bases). Trimming stripped 3 bases from V and 0 bases from J, with 5 bases between. The CDR3 consists of 13 residues. CDR1 is LGHDT, CDR2 YNNKEL, per germline (reference sequence). The CDR3 nucleotides read TGTGCCAGCAGCCAGGGGCTGAACACTGAAGCTTTCTTT. The encoded protein is CASSQGLNTEAFF.

This clonotype was picked up a small number of times. This chain connects TRBV20-1 to TRBJ2-4, with unresolved D. The CDR3 has 15 residues. The V end was cut by 5 bases, the J end by 0 bases, with 14 bases between. Germline V gene lookup returns CDR1 DFQATT and CDR2 SNEGSKA (reference sequence). CDR3 DNA: TGCAGTGCTTCATGGCAGTCGCTAGCCAAAAACATTCAGTACTTC. The encoded protein is CSASWQSLAKNIQYF.

The chain links TRBV29-1 to TRBJ1-1; D not resolved. V lost 3 bases and J lost 5, with 13 bases in between. The length of the CDR3 is 13 residues. Germline lookup yields CDR1 SQVTM and CDR2 ANQGSEA. The DNA of the CDR3 is TGCAGCGTTGATCAGCAGGCTCCGACTGAAGCTTTCTTT. Translating gives CSVDQQAPTEAFF.